This T cell receptor beta chain stems from a study of blood T cell repertoires in COVID-19. The repertoire was sequenced with immunoSEQ multiplex PCR; TCRdb's copy has only in-frame clones and lacks some. The table includes about 210,000 clones, about 88% detected once. The V segment lost 4 bases and the J segment 10 bases; nucleotides outside the gene matches: 9. Looked up from germline, CDR1 is MNHEY and CDR2 is SMNVEV (reference sequence). The CDR3 length is 13 residues. Sequencing input: peripheral blood. The rearrangement joins TRBV27 to TRBJ1-1; 7 bases line up with TRBD1. The sequence derives from a man aged 35-49 years with acute or convalescent COVID-19. The CDR3 is CASSSVSGGRAFF. Here the CDR3 DNA reads TGTGCCAGCAGTTCAGTTTCAGGGGGGAGAGCTTTCTTT.